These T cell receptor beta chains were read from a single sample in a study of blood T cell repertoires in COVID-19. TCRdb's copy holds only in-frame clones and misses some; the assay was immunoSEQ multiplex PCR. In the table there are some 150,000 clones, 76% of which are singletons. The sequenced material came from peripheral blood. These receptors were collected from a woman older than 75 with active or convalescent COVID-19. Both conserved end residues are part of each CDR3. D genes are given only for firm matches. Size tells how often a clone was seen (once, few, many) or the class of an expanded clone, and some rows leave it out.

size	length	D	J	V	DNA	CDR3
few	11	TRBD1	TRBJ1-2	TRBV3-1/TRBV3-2	TGTGCCAGCAGCTGGACAGGGCTACTCACCTTC	CASSWTGLLTF
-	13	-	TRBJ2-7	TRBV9	TGTGCCAGCAGCGTAGATGTAGGGGGCGAGCAGTACTTC	CASSVDVGGEQYF
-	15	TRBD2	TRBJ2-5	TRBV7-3	TGTGCCAGCAGCTTAACGGTGGGAGGGTTGGAGACCCAGTACTTC	CASSLTVGGLETQYF
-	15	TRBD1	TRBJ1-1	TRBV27	TGTGCCAGCAGCCGAAGACAGGGGGGAGGCACTGAAGCTTTCTTT	CASSRRQGGGTEAFF
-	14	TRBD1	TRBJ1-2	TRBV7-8	TGTGCCAGCAGCTCCGGGACAGGGGCGGTTGGCTACACCTTC	CASSSGTGAVGYTF
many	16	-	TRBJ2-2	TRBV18	TGTGCCAGCTCACCGTCTCGGCGGACGAACACCGGGGAGCTGTTTTTT	CASSPSRRTNTGELFF
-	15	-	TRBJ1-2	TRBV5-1	TGCGCCAGCAGCTTGATTGGTGAGTCCGCGCTGGGCTACACCTTC	CASSLIGESALGYTF
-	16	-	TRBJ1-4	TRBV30	TGTGCCTGGACTAGGGCAGGGTGGACAACTAATGAAAAACTGTTTTTT	CAWTRAGWTTNEKLFF
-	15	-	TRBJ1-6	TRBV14	TGTGCCAGCAGCCTCACAGGGCCTAGTAATTCACCCCTCCACTTT	CASSLTGPSNSPLHF
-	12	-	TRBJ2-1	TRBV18	TGTGCCAGCTCACCAATGTCTAAAGATCAGTTCTTC	CASSPMSKDQFF
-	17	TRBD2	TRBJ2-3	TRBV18	TGTGCCAGCTCACCACGACTAGCGGGGGCCGACACAGATACGCAGTATTTT	CASSPRLAGADTDTQYF
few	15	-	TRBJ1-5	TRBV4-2	TGTGCCAGCAGCCAAGACAGAAATAGCAATCAGCCCCAGCATTTT	CASSQDRNSNQPQHF
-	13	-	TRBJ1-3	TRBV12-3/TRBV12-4	TGTGCCAGCAGTTTGGGGCCCGGAAACACCATATATTTT	CASSLGPGNTIYF
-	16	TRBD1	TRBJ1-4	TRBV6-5	TGTGCCAGCAGTTACAGGGGGCGTGCAACTAATGAAAAACTGTTTTTT	CASSYRGRATNEKLFF
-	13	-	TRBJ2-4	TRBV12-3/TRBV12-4	TGTGCCAGCAGTCCAATAGCCAAAAACATTCAGTACTTC	CASSPIAKNIQYF
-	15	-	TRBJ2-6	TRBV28	TGTGCCAGCAGGCCCCCCTACTCTGGGGCCAACGTCCTGACTTTC	CASRPPYSGANVLTF
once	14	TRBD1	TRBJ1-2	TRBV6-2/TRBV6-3	TGTGCCAGCAGTCGACGACAGGGGGCGATTGGCTACACCTTC	CASSRRQGAIGYTF
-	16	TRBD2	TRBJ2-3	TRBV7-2	TGTGCCAGCAGCTTAGGTAGCGGGGGGTTCACAGATACGCAGTATTTT	CASSLGSGGFTDTQYF
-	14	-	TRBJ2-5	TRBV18	TGTGCCAGCTTCCGGGATTCCGGGACTCGGACCCAGTACTTC	CASFRDSGTRTQYF
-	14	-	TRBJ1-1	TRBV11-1	TGTGCCAGCAGCTGGAGGGACCGATTCACTGAAGCTTTCTTT	CASSWRDRFTEAFF
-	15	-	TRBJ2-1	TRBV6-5	TGTGCCAGCAGATCTTCGGGACAAACTCCGAATGAGCAGTTCTTC	CASRSSGQTPNEQFF
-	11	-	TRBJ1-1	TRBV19	TGTGCCAGTAGCCAGGGGTCATCGGCTTTCTTT	CASSQGSSAFF
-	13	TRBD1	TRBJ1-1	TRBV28	TGTGCCAGCAGTTTAGGGGGACAGGGTGAAGCTTTCTTT	CASSLGGQGEAFF
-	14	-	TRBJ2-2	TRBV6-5	TGTGCCAGCGGACGACAGGGAGGCACCGGGGAGCTGTTTTTT	CASGRQGGTGELFF
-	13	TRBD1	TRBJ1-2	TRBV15	TGTGCCACCAGGGAGGGGGCAGACTATGGCTACACCTTC	CATREGADYGYTF
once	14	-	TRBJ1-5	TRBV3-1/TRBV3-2	TGTGCCAGCAGCCGGAGTGAGAGCAATCAGCCCCAGCATTTT	CASSRSESNQPQHF
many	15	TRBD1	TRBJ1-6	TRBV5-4	TGTGCCAGCAGGAGGGACAGGGGAACGGATTCACCCCTCCACTTT	CASRRDRGTDSPLHF
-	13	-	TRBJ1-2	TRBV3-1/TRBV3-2	TGTGCCAGCAGCCCGCGGGGGTACTATGGCTACACCTTC	CASSPRGYYGYTF
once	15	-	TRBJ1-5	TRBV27	TGTGCCAGCAGTCCATACGATCCGACCGGGGTCCCCCAGCATTTT	CASSPYDPTGVPQHF
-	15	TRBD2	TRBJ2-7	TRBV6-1	TGTGCCAGCAGTGAAGAGGGGACTAGTGTTTACGAGCAGTACTTC	CASSEEGTSVYEQYF
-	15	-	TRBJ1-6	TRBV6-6	TGTGCCAGCAGTTTGGGGCAGGGGACTAATTCACCCCTCCACTTT	CASSLGQGTNSPLHF
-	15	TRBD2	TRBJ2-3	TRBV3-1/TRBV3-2	TGTGCCAGCAGTCGGGGGGGGGCGTGGCGAGATACGCAGTATTTT	CASSRGGAWRDTQYF
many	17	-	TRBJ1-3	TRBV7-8	TGTGCCAGCAGCTTAGCGCAAAGGGGATACTCTGGAAACACCATATATTTT	CASSLAQRGYSGNTIYF
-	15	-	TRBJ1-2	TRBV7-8	TGTGCCAGCAGCGACTCTACCGGGAAAGGCTATGGCTACACCTTC	CASSDSTGKGYGYTF
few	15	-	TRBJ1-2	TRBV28	TGTGCCAGCAGTCTACTAGGTTTTCGGGATAACGGCTACACCTTC	CASSLLGFRDNGYTF
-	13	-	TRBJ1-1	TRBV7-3	TGTGCCAGCAGCTTTCGTTCCGACACTGAAGCTTTCTTT	CASSFRSDTEAFF
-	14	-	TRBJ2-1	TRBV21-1	TGTGCCAGCAGAAAACGGGACAGACGTCTTGAGCAGTTCTTC	CASRKRDRRLEQFF
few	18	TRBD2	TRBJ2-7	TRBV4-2	TGTGCCAGCAGCCAAGATTCCCCCGGGAGGGGGGGCTCCTACGAGCAGTACTTC	CASSQDSPGRGGSYEQYF
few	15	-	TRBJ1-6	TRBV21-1	TGTGCCAGCAGCGAAGGACAGGGTTTTGGTTCACCCCTCCACTTT	CASSEGQGFGSPLHF
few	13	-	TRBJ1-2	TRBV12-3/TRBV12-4	TGTGCCAGCAGTTTTACGTCGGGAAGCGGCTACACCTTC	CASSFTSGSGYTF
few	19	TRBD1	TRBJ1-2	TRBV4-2	TGTGCCAGCAGCCAAGGTTATCGGACAGATATTAACAGGGGCTATGGCTACACCTTC	CASSQGYRTDINRGYGYTF
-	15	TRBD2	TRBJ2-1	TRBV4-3	TGCGCCAGCAGCCAAGACAGCCTAGCGGGGAATGAGCAGTTCTTC	CASSQDSLAGNEQFF
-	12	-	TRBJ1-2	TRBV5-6	TGTGCCACTTCACAGGCCAACTATGGCTACACCTTC	CATSQANYGYTF
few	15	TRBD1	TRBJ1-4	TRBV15	TGTGCCACCAGCAGAGGGACAGGGTCTATTGAAAAACTGTTTTTT	CATSRGTGSIEKLFF
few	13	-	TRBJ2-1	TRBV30	TGTGCCTGGGGACACGGGGTCTACAATGAGCAGTTCTTC	CAWGHGVYNEQFF
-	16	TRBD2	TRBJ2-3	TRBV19	TGTGCCAGTAGTATAGTGGCTAGCGGGGGTAAAGATACGCAGTATTTT	CASSIVASGGKDTQYF
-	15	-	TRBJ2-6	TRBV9	TGTGCCAGCAGCGTAGGAGGTACTGGGGCCAACGTCCTGACTTTC	CASSVGGTGANVLTF
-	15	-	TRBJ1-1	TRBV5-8	TGTGCCAGCAGCGTCAAGGGAGGAGGGGACACTGAAGCTTTCTTT	CASSVKGGGDTEAFF